Listed below are T cell receptor beta chains from one sample, sequenced in a study of T cell changes during pregnancy in multiple sclerosis. Some clones are missing from TCRdb's copy, which holds only in-frame ones; the method was immunoSEQ multiplex PCR. The repertoire holds some 68,000 clones, with about 92% as singletons. Specimen: peripheral blood, collected in the second trimester of pregnancy. The receptors were gathered from a female donor in good health, enrolled as a control in a pregnancy study. CDR3s include the opening cysteine and the closing phenylalanine or tryptophan. Each record gives: D gene, clone size, V gene, J gene, CDR3 DNA, CDR3 protein. The D gene is left open where the match is weak. Clone sizes are given selectively: once, few, many, or a class where the clone is expanded.

d_call: .
clone_size: .
v_call: TRBV5-8
j_call: TRBJ1-2
cdr3_nt: TGTGCCAGCAGGGTTGCGGGGGAAGGCTACACCTTC
cdr3_aa: CASRVAGEGYTF

d_call: TRBD2
clone_size: .
v_call: TRBV19
j_call: TRBJ2-7
cdr3_nt: TGTGCCAGTAGTAGGGCTAGCGGGCTGTACTCCTACGAGCAGTACTTC
cdr3_aa: CASSRASGLYSYEQYF

d_call: TRBD1
clone_size: few
v_call: TRBV5-1
j_call: TRBJ1-3
cdr3_nt: TGCGCCAGCAGCCCGGGACAGGGAGGAAACACCATATATTTT
cdr3_aa: CASSPGQGGNTIYF

d_call: TRBD1
clone_size: .
v_call: TRBV2
j_call: TRBJ1-1
cdr3_nt: TGTGCCAGCAGTACGACAGGGGGCAAGGTTGAAGCTTTCTTT
cdr3_aa: CASSTTGGKVEAFF

d_call: TRBD1
clone_size: .
v_call: TRBV7-8
j_call: TRBJ2-7
cdr3_nt: TGTGCCAGCAGCGACAGGGGATACGAGCAGTACTTC
cdr3_aa: CASSDRGYEQYF

d_call: .
clone_size: .
v_call: TRBV10-2
j_call: TRBJ1-2
cdr3_nt: TGCGCCAGCAGTGAAAACAGGGCATTCGACTATGGCTACACCTTC
cdr3_aa: CASSENRAFDYGYTF

d_call: TRBD1
clone_size: .
v_call: TRBV13
j_call: TRBJ1-3
cdr3_nt: TGTGCCAGCAGGCTGGACAGGGGGAACACCATATATTTT
cdr3_aa: CASRLDRGNTIYF

d_call: TRBD2
clone_size: .
v_call: TRBV25-1
j_call: TRBJ2-1
cdr3_nt: TGTGCCAGCAGTGAATGGAGGTCTAGCGGGGAAATCAATGAGCAGTTCTTC
cdr3_aa: CASSEWRSSGEINEQFF

d_call: TRBD1
clone_size: .
v_call: TRBV9
j_call: TRBJ2-5
cdr3_nt: TGTGCCAGCAGCCCCCGGACAGGGGGATACCAAGAGACCCAGTACTTC
cdr3_aa: CASSPRTGGYQETQYF

d_call: .
clone_size: .
v_call: TRBV4-3
j_call: TRBJ1-2
cdr3_nt: TGCGCCAGCAGCCAAGGTGGCAGCTATGGCTACACCTTC
cdr3_aa: CASSQGGSYGYTF

d_call: .
clone_size: .
v_call: TRBV7-3
j_call: TRBJ2-2
cdr3_nt: TGTGCCAGCAGCTCTAAATGGGGGGAGCTGTTTTTT
cdr3_aa: CASSSKWGELFF

d_call: .
clone_size: .
v_call: TRBV28
j_call: TRBJ2-7
cdr3_nt: TGTGCCAGCACCCACGGGACTCCCTACGAGCAGTACTTC
cdr3_aa: CASTHGTPYEQYF

d_call: .
clone_size: .
v_call: TRBV7-9
j_call: TRBJ2-3
cdr3_nt: TGTGCCAGCAGTCCAACAGAAGCCCCGGGGAATACGCAGTATTTT
cdr3_aa: CASSPTEAPGNTQYF

d_call: .
clone_size: .
v_call: TRBV25-1
j_call: TRBJ2-6
cdr3_nt: TGTGCCAGCACCCTCTCAGGGCCTGGGGCCAACGTCCTGACTTTC
cdr3_aa: CASTLSGPGANVLTF

d_call: .
clone_size: .
v_call: TRBV4-1
j_call: TRBJ2-3
cdr3_nt: TGCGCCAGCAGCCAAGATCCGAGCGGTGGCACAGATACGCAGTATTTT
cdr3_aa: CASSQDPSGGTDTQYF

d_call: .
clone_size: .
v_call: TRBV6-5
j_call: TRBJ1-1
cdr3_nt: TGTGCCAGCAGTTTCCCAGGGAACACTGAAGCTTTCTTT
cdr3_aa: CASSFPGNTEAFF

d_call: TRBD1
clone_size: .
v_call: TRBV27
j_call: TRBJ2-2
cdr3_nt: TGTGCCAGCAGTCCGGACAGGGTTACCGGGGAGCTGTTTTTT
cdr3_aa: CASSPDRVTGELFF

d_call: TRBD2
clone_size: .
v_call: TRBV28
j_call: TRBJ2-1
cdr3_nt: TGTGCCAGCAGTTTAGGCGGGAGAGCGGACAATGAGCAGTTCTTC
cdr3_aa: CASSLGGRADNEQFF

d_call: TRBD2
clone_size: .
v_call: TRBV4-3
j_call: TRBJ2-7
cdr3_nt: TGCGCCAGCAGCCTCCTATGGACTAGCGAGTACGAGCAGTACTTC
cdr3_aa: CASSLLWTSEYEQYF

d_call: .
clone_size: .
v_call: TRBV7-9
j_call: TRBJ2-1
cdr3_nt: TGTGCCAGCAGCTCGACTAGTCTTGATGAGCAGTTCTTC
cdr3_aa: CASSSTSLDEQFF

d_call: TRBD1
clone_size: few
v_call: TRBV10-3
j_call: TRBJ1-6
cdr3_nt: TGTGCCATCAGGGCGGGACAGGGGGAATCACCCCTCCACTTT
cdr3_aa: CAIRAGQGESPLHF

d_call: TRBD1
clone_size: .
v_call: TRBV18
j_call: TRBJ1-5
cdr3_nt: TGTGCCAGCTCACCTTCCGGGACAGGGGACAATCAGCCCCAGCATTTT
cdr3_aa: CASSPSGTGDNQPQHF

d_call: .
clone_size: .
v_call: TRBV6-4
j_call: TRBJ2-3
cdr3_nt: TGTGCCAGCAGTGACTCAGGGAGCGGAGCAGATACGCAGTATTTT
cdr3_aa: CASSDSGSGADTQYF

d_call: .
clone_size: .
v_call: TRBV14
j_call: TRBJ1-4
cdr3_nt: TGTGCCAGCAGCCAAGGAGGTGAAAAACTGTTTTTT
cdr3_aa: CASSQGGEKLFF

d_call: TRBD2
clone_size: .
v_call: TRBV6-6
j_call: TRBJ2-1
cdr3_nt: TGTGCCAGCAGTTACGCGGGAGAGAGTGATGAGCAGTTCTTC
cdr3_aa: CASSYAGESDEQFF

d_call: TRBD1
clone_size: .
v_call: TRBV27
j_call: TRBJ1-6
cdr3_nt: TGTGCCAGCAGTCCCATACCGGGACAGGGGATTCTCGGGAGCTCCTATAATTCACCCCTCCACTTT
cdr3_aa: CASSPIPGQGILGSSYNSPLHF

d_call: .
clone_size: .
v_call: TRBV5-5
j_call: TRBJ2-7
cdr3_nt: TGTGCCAGCAGTGAGTCAGGTGGACAGCCTCTTTTCTACGAGCAGTACTTC
cdr3_aa: CASSESGGQPLFYEQYF

d_call: .
clone_size: once
v_call: TRBV28
j_call: TRBJ2-5
cdr3_nt: TGTGCCAGCAGTTTACTTTGGGCCAGAAGCAGAGAGACCCAGTACTTC
cdr3_aa: CASSLLWARSRETQYF

d_call: TRBD1
clone_size: .
v_call: TRBV29-1
j_call: TRBJ2-5
cdr3_nt: TGCAGCGTTCGCAGGGGGCATCAGGAGACCCAGTACTTC
cdr3_aa: CSVRRGHQETQYF

d_call: .
clone_size: few
v_call: TRBV5-6
j_call: TRBJ1-3
cdr3_nt: TGTGCCAGCAGCCTACAGGGAAGTCCTGGAAACACCATATATTTT
cdr3_aa: CASSLQGSPGNTIYF

d_call: .
clone_size: few
v_call: TRBV5-1
j_call: TRBJ2-3
cdr3_nt: TGCGCCAGCAGCTTAATGCGAACCACAGATACGCAGTATTTT
cdr3_aa: CASSLMRTTDTQYF

d_call: TRBD2
clone_size: once
v_call: TRBV16
j_call: TRBJ2-1
cdr3_nt: TGTGCCAGCAGCCAATTGGGACTAGCGGGAGCGGCGAGCTCCTACAATGAGCAGTTCTTC
cdr3_aa: CASSQLGLAGAASSYNEQFF

d_call: .
clone_size: .
v_call: TRBV11-3
j_call: TRBJ2-1
cdr3_nt: TGTGCCAGCAGTAACTCTAGGTTCCGCTCCTACAATGAGCAGTTCTTC
cdr3_aa: CASSNSRFRSYNEQFF

d_call: .
clone_size: .
v_call: TRBV28
j_call: TRBJ1-5
cdr3_nt: TGTGCCAGCATTCCGTCAGGGGAAAGCAATCAGCCCCAGCATTTT
cdr3_aa: CASIPSGESNQPQHF

d_call: .
clone_size: .
v_call: TRBV2
j_call: TRBJ2-3
cdr3_nt: TGTGCCGGCGGGGAGGGGGGACGTATAGATACGCAGTATTTT
cdr3_aa: CAGGEGGRIDTQYF

d_call: .
clone_size: .
v_call: TRBV29-1
j_call: TRBJ1-2
cdr3_nt: TGCAGCGTTGATGGCGGGACCGGTTCTAACTATGGCTACACCTTC
cdr3_aa: CSVDGGTGSNYGYTF

d_call: TRBD1
clone_size: .
v_call: TRBV28
j_call: TRBJ2-5
cdr3_nt: TGTGCCAGCAGTATAACAGGGGGCGTGGAGACCCAGTACTTC
cdr3_aa: CASSITGGVETQYF

d_call: .
clone_size: .
v_call: TRBV30
j_call: TRBJ2-7
cdr3_nt: TGTGCCTGGAGTTTGACTCGTTACGAGCAGTACTTC
cdr3_aa: CAWSLTRYEQYF

d_call: .
clone_size: .
v_call: TRBV6-5
j_call: TRBJ2-7
cdr3_nt: TGTGCCAGCAGACGGCTACAGGGATCCGCCGAGCAGTACTTC
cdr3_aa: CASRRLQGSAEQYF

d_call: .
clone_size: .
v_call: TRBV15
j_call: TRBJ1-5
cdr3_nt: TGTGCCACCGCTCAGGGGAGCAATCAGCCCCAGCATTTT
cdr3_aa: CATAQGSNQPQHF

d_call: TRBD1
clone_size: .
v_call: TRBV27
j_call: TRBJ2-7
cdr3_nt: TGTGCCAGCAGTTTACCCACCAGGACAGGGCTCAACGAGCAGTACTTC
cdr3_aa: CASSLPTRTGLNEQYF

d_call: .
clone_size: .
v_call: TRBV7-2
j_call: TRBJ2-7
cdr3_nt: TGTGCCAGCAGCTTAACCTATAGCGGCTTACGTTCCGAGCAGTACTTC
cdr3_aa: CASSLTYSGLRSEQYF

d_call: .
clone_size: .
v_call: TRBV6-1
j_call: TRBJ1-5
cdr3_nt: TGTGCCAGCAGTGAAGTAAATAGCAATCAGCCCCAGCATTTT
cdr3_aa: CASSEVNSNQPQHF

d_call: TRBD2
clone_size: .
v_call: TRBV4-2
j_call: TRBJ2-7
cdr3_nt: TGTGCCAGCAGTTACGGGACTAGCGGCTCCTACGAGCAGTACTTC
cdr3_aa: CASSYGTSGSYEQYF

d_call: .
clone_size: once
v_call: TRBV6-1
j_call: TRBJ1-1
cdr3_nt: TGTGCCAGCAGTGAATGGACACGGATGAACACTGAAGCTTTCTTT
cdr3_aa: CASSEWTRMNTEAFF

d_call: TRBD1
clone_size: .
v_call: TRBV6-4
j_call: TRBJ2-1
cdr3_nt: TGTGCCAGCAGTGGCTCCGGGACAGATTACAATGAGCAGTTCTTC
cdr3_aa: CASSGSGTDYNEQFF

d_call: .
clone_size: .
v_call: TRBV21-1
j_call: TRBJ2-1
cdr3_nt: TGTGCCAGAAATAAATCTAGCGGCCTTCCAAATGAGCAGTTCTTC
cdr3_aa: CARNKSSGLPNEQFF

d_call: .
clone_size: .
v_call: TRBV19
j_call: TRBJ2-5
cdr3_nt: TGTGCCAGTAGTGGCCCAGACAGCCGTTACGAGACCCAGTACTTC
cdr3_aa: CASSGPDSRYETQYF

d_call: TRBD1
clone_size: .
v_call: TRBV6-5
j_call: TRBJ2-7
cdr3_nt: TGTGCCAGCATATCCGGGACAGGGGTGTACGAGCAGTACTTC
cdr3_aa: CASISGTGVYEQYF

d_call: TRBD1
clone_size: .
v_call: TRBV11-2
j_call: TRBJ1-5
cdr3_nt: TGTGCCAGCAGCTTAGGGGGGAGTACAGGGGGCGGACAGCCCCAGCATTTT
cdr3_aa: CASSLGGSTGGGQPQHF

d_call: TRBD2
clone_size: .
v_call: TRBV2
j_call: TRBJ2-2
cdr3_nt: TGTGCCAGCAGTGTAGGACTAGCGCCCGGGGAGCTGTTTTTT
cdr3_aa: CASSVGLAPGELFF

d_call: .
clone_size: .
v_call: TRBV7-2
j_call: TRBJ2-5
cdr3_nt: TGTGCCAGCACTAGGTACGGTCAAGAGACCCAGTACTTC
cdr3_aa: CASTRYGQETQYF

d_call: .
clone_size: .
v_call: TRBV10-3
j_call: TRBJ2-3
cdr3_nt: TGTGCCATTGGGACTGGCACAGATACGCAGTATTTT
cdr3_aa: CAIGTGTDTQYF

d_call: .
clone_size: .
v_call: TRBV30
j_call: TRBJ2-3
cdr3_nt: TGTGCCTGGGGCAGGGCAGATACGCAGTATTTT
cdr3_aa: CAWGRADTQYF